This T cell receptor (beta chain) emerged from a study of blood T cell repertoires in COVID-19. Study details: Researchers got acute and convalescent COVID-19 samples from the United States, Italy and Spain. T cells, B-cell-depleted T cells, or PBMCs provided the cDNA or gDNA that served as material.

Trimming removed 1 base at V and 0 bases at J, with 7 bases between. The CDR3 is made up of 14 amino acids. Germline loops: CDR1 SNHLY, CDR2 FYNNEI. Authors' processing steps: Amplifying reference gene primers gave estimates of nucleated cell counts. This table comes from immunoSEQ multiplex PCR, and its TCRdb copy is limited to in-frame clones, with some not included. V and J calls plus clone size are reproduced from that table; the DNA served to infer D and trimming. Of roughly 230,000 clones in the sample, more than 70% were seen once. The chain has TRBV2 and TRBJ2-7, with D unclear. This TCR derives from a middle-aged man with active or convalescent COVID-19. Sequencing was done on a sample of peripheral blood. The CDR3 region has the DNA TGTGCCAGCAGTGAAGGTCACAGCTCCTACGAGCAGTACTTC. The encoded protein is CASSEGHSSYEQYF.